This T cell receptor (beta chain) was recorded in a study of control samples from healthy donors and cancer patients. Germline V gene data show CDR1 as SNHLY and CDR2 as FYNNEI. This CDR3 is 14 amino acids long. Trimming left V 8 bases short and J 5 bases short, with 18 bases between. Profiling relied on immunoSEQ multiplex PCR, and the TCRdb table lists in-frame clones only, not all of them. Of 120,000 or so clones listed, approximately 94% are singletons. What was sequenced was PBMCs. The TCR was taken from a man between 50 and 59 years old with head and neck cancer. The V and J genes are TRBV2 and TRBJ2-5; perhaps TRBD2 as D (7 bases). As DNA, the CDR3 is TGTGCCAGCCAGACGGACCGGGGGGCTGAGACCCAGTACTTC. It specifies CASQTDRGAETQYF.